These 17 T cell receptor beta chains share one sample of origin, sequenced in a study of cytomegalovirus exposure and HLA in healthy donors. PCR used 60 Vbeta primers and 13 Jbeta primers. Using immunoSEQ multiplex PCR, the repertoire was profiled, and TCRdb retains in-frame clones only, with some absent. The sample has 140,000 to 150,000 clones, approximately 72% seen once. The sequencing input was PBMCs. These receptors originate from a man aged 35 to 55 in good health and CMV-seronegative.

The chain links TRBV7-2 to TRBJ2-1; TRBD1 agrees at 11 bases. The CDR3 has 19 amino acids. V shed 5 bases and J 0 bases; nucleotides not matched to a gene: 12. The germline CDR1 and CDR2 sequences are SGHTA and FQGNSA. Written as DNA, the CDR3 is TGTGCCAGCAGCCCGCAGGGGACAGGGGGGTATAGCTCCTACAATGAGCAGTTCTTC. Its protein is CASSPQGTGGYSSYNEQFF.

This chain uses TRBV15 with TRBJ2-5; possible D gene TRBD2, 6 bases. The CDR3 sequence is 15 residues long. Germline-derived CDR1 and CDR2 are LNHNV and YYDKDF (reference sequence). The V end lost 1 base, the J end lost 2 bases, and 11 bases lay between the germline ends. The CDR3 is CATSRGTTGQETQYF. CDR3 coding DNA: TGTGCCACCAGCAGAGGGACTACTGGGCAAGAGACCCAGTACTTC. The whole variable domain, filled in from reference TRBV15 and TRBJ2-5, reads DAMVIQNPRYQVTQFGKPVTLSCSQTLNHNVMYWYQQKSSQAPKLLFHYYDKDFNNEADTPDNFQSRRPNTSFCFLDIRSPGLGDTAMYLCATSRGTTGQETQYFGPGTRLLVL.

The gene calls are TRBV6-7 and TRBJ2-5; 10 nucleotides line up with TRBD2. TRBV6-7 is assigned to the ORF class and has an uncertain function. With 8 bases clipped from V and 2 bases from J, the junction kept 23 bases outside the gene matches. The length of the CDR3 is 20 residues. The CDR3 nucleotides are TGTGCCAGCCGAAGGGGGCGCGCTGGACTAGCGGAAGAAGTTCAAGAGACCCAGTACTTC. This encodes CASRRGRAGLAEEVQETQYF.

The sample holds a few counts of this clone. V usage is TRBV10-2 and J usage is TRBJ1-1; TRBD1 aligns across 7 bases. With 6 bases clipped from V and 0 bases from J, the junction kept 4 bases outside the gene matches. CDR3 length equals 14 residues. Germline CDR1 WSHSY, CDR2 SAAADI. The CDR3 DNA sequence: TGCGCCAGCAGCCCGGGACAGATGAACACTGAAGCTTTCTTT. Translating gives CASSPGQMNTEAFF.

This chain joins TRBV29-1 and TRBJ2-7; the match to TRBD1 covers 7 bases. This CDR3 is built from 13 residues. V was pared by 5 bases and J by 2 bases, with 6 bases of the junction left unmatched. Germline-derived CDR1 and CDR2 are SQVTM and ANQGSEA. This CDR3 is CSVTGTETYEQYF. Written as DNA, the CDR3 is TGCAGCGTTACCGGGACAGAAACCTACGAGCAGTACTTC.

The CDR3 loop reads CASSANGGASGELFF. In DNA form, the CDR3 reads TGTGCCAGCAGCGCGAACGGGGGGGCCTCGGGGGAGCTGTTTTTT. The V gene is TRBV7-3, the J gene TRBJ2-2; 8 nucleotides match TRBD2. The germline CDR1 and CDR2 sequences are SGHTA and FQGTGA. The CDR3 loop spans 15 amino acids. V lost 5 bases, J lost 8 bases, and 10 bases stayed unmatched.

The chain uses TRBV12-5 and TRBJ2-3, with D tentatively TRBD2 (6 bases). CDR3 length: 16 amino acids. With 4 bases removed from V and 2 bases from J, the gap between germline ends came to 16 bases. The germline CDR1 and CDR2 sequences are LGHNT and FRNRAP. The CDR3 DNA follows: TGTGCTAGTGGTTCCTTCCTGGGGGGTCTCACAGATACGCAGTATTTT. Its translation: CASGSFLGGLTDTQYF.

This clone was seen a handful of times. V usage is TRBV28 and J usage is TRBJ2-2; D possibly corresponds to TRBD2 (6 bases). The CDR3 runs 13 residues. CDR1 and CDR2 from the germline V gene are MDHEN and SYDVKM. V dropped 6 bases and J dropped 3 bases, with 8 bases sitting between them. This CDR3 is CASRGTYTGELFF. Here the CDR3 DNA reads TGTGCCAGCAGAGGGACTTACACCGGGGAGCTGTTTTTT.

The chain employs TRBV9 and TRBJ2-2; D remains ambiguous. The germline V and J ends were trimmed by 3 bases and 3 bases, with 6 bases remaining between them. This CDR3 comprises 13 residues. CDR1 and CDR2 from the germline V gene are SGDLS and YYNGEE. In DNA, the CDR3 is TGTGCCAGCAGCGACAAATACACCGGGGAGCTGTTTTTT. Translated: CASSDKYTGELFF.

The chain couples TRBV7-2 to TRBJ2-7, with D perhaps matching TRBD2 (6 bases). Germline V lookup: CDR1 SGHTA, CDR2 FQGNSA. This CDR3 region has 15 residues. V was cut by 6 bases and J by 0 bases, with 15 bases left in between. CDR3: CASSLLSGSSYEQYF. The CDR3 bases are TGTGCCAGCAGTTTACTTAGCGGCAGCTCCTACGAGCAGTACTTC.

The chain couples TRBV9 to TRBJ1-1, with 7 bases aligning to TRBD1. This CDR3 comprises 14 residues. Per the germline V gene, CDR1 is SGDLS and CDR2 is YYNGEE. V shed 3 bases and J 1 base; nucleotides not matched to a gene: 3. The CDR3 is CASSGTGENTEAFF. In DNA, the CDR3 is TGTGCCAGCAGCGGGACAGGAGAGAACACTGAAGCTTTCTTT.

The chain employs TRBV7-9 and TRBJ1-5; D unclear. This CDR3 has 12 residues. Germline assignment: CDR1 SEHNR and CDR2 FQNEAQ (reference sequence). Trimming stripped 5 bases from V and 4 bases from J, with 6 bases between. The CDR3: CASSRVNQPQHF. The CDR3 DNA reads TGTGCCAGCAGCCGAGTGAATCAGCCCCAGCATTTT.

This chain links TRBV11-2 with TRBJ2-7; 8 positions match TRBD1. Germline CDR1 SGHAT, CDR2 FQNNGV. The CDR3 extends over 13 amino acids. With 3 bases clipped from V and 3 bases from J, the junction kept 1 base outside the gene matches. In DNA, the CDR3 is TGTGCCAGCAGCTTCGGGACAGGCTACGAGCAGTACTTC. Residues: CASSFGTGYEQYF.

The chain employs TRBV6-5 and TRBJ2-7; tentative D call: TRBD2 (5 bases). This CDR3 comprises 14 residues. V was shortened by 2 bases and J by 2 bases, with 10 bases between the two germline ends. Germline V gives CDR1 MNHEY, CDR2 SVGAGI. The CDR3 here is CASSYIGEAYEQYF. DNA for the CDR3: TGTGCCAGCAGTTACATCGGGGAAGCCTACGAGCAGTACTTC.

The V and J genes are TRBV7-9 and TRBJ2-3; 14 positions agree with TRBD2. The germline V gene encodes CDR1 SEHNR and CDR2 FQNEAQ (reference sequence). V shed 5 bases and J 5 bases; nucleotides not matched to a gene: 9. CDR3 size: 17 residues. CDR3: CASSQPTSGRGVDTQYF. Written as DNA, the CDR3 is TGTGCCAGCAGCCAGCCGACTAGCGGGAGGGGCGTAGATACGCAGTATTTT. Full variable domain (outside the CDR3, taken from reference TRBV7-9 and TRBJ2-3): DTGVSQNPRHKITKRGQNVTFRCDPISEHNRLYWYRQTLGQGPEFLTYFQNEAQLEKSRLLSDRFSAERPKGSFSTLEIQRTEQGDSAMYLCASSQPTSGRGVDTQYFGPGTRLTVL.

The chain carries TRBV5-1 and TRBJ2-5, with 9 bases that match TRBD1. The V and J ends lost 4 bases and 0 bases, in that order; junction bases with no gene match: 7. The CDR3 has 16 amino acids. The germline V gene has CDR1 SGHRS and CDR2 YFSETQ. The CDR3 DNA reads TGCGCCAGCAGCCCGGGACAGGGATCGTACCAAGAGACCCAGTACTTC. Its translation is CASSPGQGSYQETQYF.

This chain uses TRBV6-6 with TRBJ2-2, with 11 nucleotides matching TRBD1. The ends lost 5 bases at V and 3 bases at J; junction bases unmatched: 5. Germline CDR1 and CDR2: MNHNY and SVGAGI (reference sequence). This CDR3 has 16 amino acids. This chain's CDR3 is CASSPLGQGDTGELFF. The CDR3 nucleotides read TGTGCCAGCAGTCCTCTGGGACAGGGGGACACCGGGGAGCTGTTTTTT.